These 11 T cell receptor beta chains originate from one sample sequenced in a study of monozygotic twins with inflammatory bowel disease. TCRdb reprocessed the 5' RACE reads and keeps a single row for each CDR3 protein, giving no DNA. The sample has hundreds of thousands of distinct CDR3 sequences; the top ten hold 5.6%. The sequenced material came from blood. All receptors come from a human donor with ulcerative colitis or Crohn's disease, or a healthy co-twin of an affected twin (not recorded which).

The chain is built from TRBV20-1 and TRBJ1-4. In germline, CDR1 is DFQATT, CDR2 SNEGSKA (reference sequence). The CDR3 runs to 13 residues. The CDR3 region is CSARWGANEKLFF.

The rearrangement links TRBV9 to TRBJ2-5. Per germline, CDR1 SGDLS and CDR2 YYNGEE. The CDR3 loop spans 15 amino acids. CDR3 residues: CASSVGSSREETQYF.

The chain uses TRBV7-2 and TRBJ1-1. The CDR3 consists of 14 residues. The germline V gene encodes CDR1 SGHTA and CDR2 FQGNSA. CDR3 amino acids: CASSLQLGMNEAFF.

This chain joins TRBV5-1 and TRBJ2-1. The length of the CDR3 is 16 residues. Germline lookup yields CDR1 SGHRS and CDR2 YFSETQ. The CDR3 here is CASSLRSMSSYNEQFF.

The V call is TRBV4-3, the J call TRBJ2-7. This CDR3 is built from 14 residues. From germline, CDR1 is LGHNA and CDR2 YSLEER. The CDR3 sequence: CASSQERRHGVQYF.

The J gene is TRBJ1-1, the V gene TRBV30; TCRdb outputs TRBD1, but without DNA this stays unchecked. The CDR3 totals 14 residues. Germline V gene sequence: CDR1 GTSNPN, CDR2 SVGIG (reference sequence). CDR3 in amino acids: CAWSRGTTNTEAFF.

The chain uses TRBV12-3 or TRBV12-4 and TRBJ2-7; TCRdb's assignment of TRBD2 cannot be checked, as there is no DNA. The CDR3 has 15 residues. The CDR3 spells CASSPGLAGGNEQYF.

The chain is built from TRBV7-9 and TRBJ1-2; TCRdb names TRBD1, which stays unverified in the absence of DNA. The length of the CDR3 is 14 residues. The germline gives CDR1 SEHNR, CDR2 FQNEAQ (reference sequence). The CDR3 is CASSLRRGLDGYTF.

V gene TRBV5-6 combines with J gene TRBJ2-3; the TRBD2 assignment by TCRdb is unverifiable without DNA. The CDR3 is made up of 14 amino acids. Germline CDR1 reads SGHDT; CDR2 reads YYEEEE. CDR3 region: CASSSPPLLDTQYF.

J is TRBJ2-7 and V is TRBV27; TCRdb outputs TRBD1, but without DNA this stays unchecked. Germline values: CDR1 MNHEY, CDR2 SMNVEV (reference sequence). The CDR3 length is 15 residues. This chain's CDR3 is CASSLQPGRVYEQYF.

V usage is TRBV28 and J usage is TRBJ2-7; TCRdb's D call, TRBD1, is unchecked because there is no DNA. The CDR3 loop spans 14 amino acids. Looked up from germline, CDR1 is MDHEN and CDR2 is SYDVKM. This CDR3 reads CASTHTGARDEQYF. The whole variable domain, remainder taken from reference TRBV28 and TRBJ2-7, is DVKVTQSSRYLVKRTGEKVFLECVQDMDHENMFWYRQDPGLGLRLIYFSYDVKMKEKGDIPEGYSVSREKKERFSLILESASTNQTSMYLCASTHTGARDEQYFGPGTRLTVT.